A single sample is the source of the 21 T cell receptor beta chains below, sequenced in a study of OX40 agonist ivuxolimab in advanced cancers. The protocol was immunoSEQ multiplex PCR, while the TCRdb copy is restricted to in-frame clones and leaves out a portion. The sample lists about 65,000 clones; roughly 84% were seen once. Sample: CD4+ or CD8+ T cells sorted from blood, taken in a trial of the OX40 agonist ivuxolimab. These receptors were collected from an adult with an advanced solid tumor such as melanoma, head and neck, liver or kidney cancer.

This rearrangement joins TRBV4-1 to TRBJ2-5, with 8 bases matching TRBD2. With 0 bases clipped from V and 5 bases from J, the junction kept 5 bases outside the gene matches. CDR1 is MGHRA and CDR2 is YSYEKL in the germline V gene. This CDR3 spans 15 amino acids. CDR3 in DNA: TGCGCCAGCAGCCAAGAGCAGCGGGGGTGGGAGACCCAGTACTTC. It yields the protein CASSQEQRGWETQYF.

The V gene is TRBV7-2, the J gene TRBJ1-2; D ambiguous. V lost 5 bases and J 8 bases, leaving 21 bases between the germline ends. The CDR3 runs to 15 residues. From germline, CDR1 is SGHTA and CDR2 FQGNSA. The CDR3 reads CASSLLGRIENGYTF. CDR3 coding DNA: TGTGCCAGCAGCCTCTTGGGGAGGATCGAGAACGGCTACACCTTC.

The V and J genes are TRBV6-4 and TRBJ2-3; D is possibly TRBD1 (5 bases). Trimming pared 0 bases from V and 1 base from J, leaving 14 bases between. The CDR3 runs to 17 residues. Per the germline V gene, CDR1 is MRHNA and CDR2 is SNTAGT. CDR3 nucleotides: TGTGCCAGCAGTGACTCGATTTCTTGGGGCCGCACAGATACGCAGTATTTT. Amino acids: CASSDSISWGRTDTQYF.

The gene calls are TRBV10-2 and TRBJ1-2; D may be TRBD1 (6 bases). The V and J ends lost 2 bases and 8 bases respectively, with 15 bases between them. Germline V gene lookup returns CDR1 WSHSY and CDR2 SAAADI. This CDR3 contains 14 residues. CDR3 coding DNA: TGCGCCAGCAGTGAGACAGGGAGGGGTCCCGGCTACACCTTC. Translating it yields CASSETGRGPGYTF.

This clone came up once. An end of the junction differs from the germline gene, which may be a read error. This chain links TRBV4-3 with TRBJ2-3; 9 bases are a match to TRBD2. From germline, CDR1 is LGHNA and CDR2 YSLEER. The CDR3 contains 17 residues. The CDR3 here is CAGSQGVTSGRTDTQYF. The DNA of the CDR3 is TGCGCCGGCAGCCAAGGGGTTACTAGCGGGCGCACAGATACGCAGTATTTT.

The V call is TRBV18, the J call TRBJ2-2; the match to TRBD1 covers 10 bases. The germline V gene encodes CDR1 KGHSH and CDR2 LQKENI. The CDR3 runs to 16 residues. J was trimmed by 5 bases and V by 4 bases; bases with no gene match: 7. CDR3 region: CASSLPTGGYTGELFF. CDR3 sequence (DNA): TGTGCCAGCTCACTACCGACAGGGGGCTATACCGGGGAGCTGTTTTTT.

The table lists this clone with a few counts. The rearrangement joins TRBV7-2 to TRBJ2-7; D is unclear. Trimming took 0 bases from V and 2 from J, leaving 11 bases between them. The CDR3 is 15 amino acids. Germline loops: CDR1 SGHTA, CDR2 FQGNSA. CDR3: CASSLARAATYEQYF. DNA of the CDR3: TGTGCCAGCAGCTTAGCCCGGGCCGCAACCTACGAGCAGTACTTC. Based on the CDR3 plus reference TRBV7-2 and TRBJ2-7, the full variable domain is GAGVSQSPSNKVTEKGKDVELRCDPISGHTALYWYRQSLGQGLEFLIYFQGNSAPDKSGLPSDRFSAERTGGSVSTLTIQRTQQEDSAVYLCASSLARAATYEQYFGPGTRLTVT.

The chain couples TRBV19 to TRBJ2-7, with 11 bases aligning to TRBD1. Germline values: CDR1 LNHDA, CDR2 SQIVND (reference sequence). This CDR3 has 15 amino acids. The J segment lost 2 bases and the V segment lost 5 bases, leaving 5 bases of the junction unmatched. The CDR3 DNA sequence: TGTGCCAGTAGTGCATGGACAGGGGGCACCTACGAGCAGTACTTC. This encodes CASSAWTGGTYEQYF.

This chain connects TRBV5-6 to TRBJ1-4; D unresolved. Per the germline V gene, CDR1 is SGHDT and CDR2 is YYEEEE. CDR3 length: 14 residues. V lost 4 bases and J 7 bases, leaving 14 bases between the germline ends. The CDR3: CASSANNWGEKLFF. Written as DNA, the CDR3 is TGTGCCAGCAGCGCGAACAATTGGGGTGAAAAACTGTTTTTT.

About this clone: At one end, the junction sequence differs from germline, possibly due to a read error. The CDR3, as DNA: TGTGCCAGCAGCCTCTCCGGACCTGAGGCTTTCTTT. It codes for CASSLSGPEAFF. The chain joins TRBV7-9 to TRBJ1-1; D call uncertain. Germline V gene lookup returns CDR1 SEHNR and CDR2 FQNEAQ (reference sequence). The CDR3 is made up of 12 amino acids.

The chain uses TRBV6-6 and TRBJ2-1; the D is unclear. Germline lookup yields CDR1 MNHNY and CDR2 SVGAGI (reference sequence). Deletions cut 5 bases from V and 5 bases from J, with 13 bases between. The CDR3 covers 14 residues. The DNA of the CDR3 is TGTGCCAGCAGTCAAGCAAGGGTGAACAATGAGCAGTTCTTC. Translated, it gives CASSQARVNNEQFF.

The rearrangement uses TRBV6-5 and TRBJ1-2, with TRBD1 matching 9 bases. CDR1 is MNHEY and CDR2 is SVGAGI in the germline V gene. The CDR3 runs 15 residues. V trimming: 8 bases; J trimming: 7 bases; junction bases outside the gene matches: 14. CDR3 sequence reads: CASVSLTGGKGGYTF. As DNA, the CDR3 is TGTGCCAGCGTAAGCCTCACAGGGGGCAAAGGTGGCTACACCTTC.

The V call is TRBV5-6, the J call TRBJ2-7; D is undetermined. Trimming shortened V by 1 base and J by 2 bases, and 10 bases separated the two germline ends. The CDR3 runs 14 residues. Germline loops: CDR1 SGHDT, CDR2 YYEEEE. The CDR3 protein is CASSLPARPYEQYF. CDR3 sequence (DNA): TGTGCCAGCAGCTTGCCCGCCAGGCCCTACGAGCAGTACTTC.

The chain joins TRBV10-3 to TRBJ1-1; 8 nucleotides align to TRBD1. V was pared by 7 bases and J by 5 bases, with 6 bases of the junction left unmatched. This CDR3 contains 13 residues. CDR1 and CDR2 (germline): ENHRY, SYGVKD. The CDR3 DNA is TGTGCCATCAATACAGGGGGAGGAACTGAAGCTTTCTTT. Its translation is CAINTGGGTEAFF.

V gene TRBV5-1 combines with J gene TRBJ2-3; a weak D match, TRBD1 (5 bases). The CDR3 is 15 residues long. The V end was cut by 4 bases, the J end by 1 base, with 13 bases between. The germline gives CDR1 SGHRS, CDR2 YFSETQ. CDR3 DNA: TGCGCCAGCAGCCTGGGCAGGGCCGGCACAGATACGCAGTATTTT. This codes for CASSLGRAGTDTQYF.

The V call is TRBV7-2, the J call TRBJ2-5; TRBD1 aligns across 10 bases. The CDR3 loop spans 15 amino acids. After removal of 5 bases from V and 7 bases from J, the junction contained 10 bases not matched to a gene. The germline CDR1 and CDR2 sequences are SGHTA and FQGNSA. The DNA for the CDR3 is TGTGCCAGCAGCCCCGCAGGGACAGGGGTTGGGACCCAGTACTTC. It specifies CASSPAGTGVGTQYF.

The chain combines TRBV5-1 with TRBJ2-3; weak D call: TRBD2 (6 bases). The germline gives CDR1 SGHRS, CDR2 YFSETQ. CDR3 length: 17 amino acids. V shed 7 bases and J shed 3 bases, with 24 bases lying between them. This CDR3 reads CASGSGSISGQTDTQYF. The DNA of the CDR3 is TGCGCCAGCGGCTCCGGGAGTATCAGCGGGCAAACAGATACGCAGTATTTT.

This chain joins TRBV14 and TRBJ2-5, with D unresolved. The germline gives CDR1 SGHDN, CDR2 FVKESK. CDR3 length: 12 amino acids. Deletions cut 6 bases from V and 5 bases from J, with 10 bases between. In DNA form, the CDR3 reads TGTGCCAGCAGTCCTTCCCCGGAGACCCAGTACTTC. It translates to CASSPSPETQYF.

The J gene is TRBJ1-2, the V gene TRBV6-1; D not certain. Germline CDR1 and CDR2: MNHNS and SASEGT. Trimming cost V 0 bases and J 13 bases, with 21 bases left between them. The CDR3 extends over 15 amino acids. The CDR3 protein is CASSEARVPPTLPTF. The CDR3 nucleotides are TGTGCCAGCAGTGAAGCTCGGGTCCCCCCCACATTGCCCACCTTC.

This chain connects TRBV18 to TRBJ2-5, with D possibly TRBD1 on 5 matching bases. The CDR3 runs 14 residues. Trimming pared 4 bases from V and 2 bases from J, leaving 11 bases between. The germline V gene encodes CDR1 KGHSH and CDR2 LQKENI. CDR3 region: CASSLGHLQETQYF. As DNA, the CDR3 is TGTGCCAGCTCACTCGGACATCTACAAGAGACCCAGTACTTC.

This clone was seen once. V and J are TRBV5-4 and TRBJ2-2, with D possibly TRBD2 on 6 matching bases. The germline V gene encodes CDR1 SGHNT and CDR2 YYREEE (reference sequence). The CDR3 contains 16 residues. V was shortened by 0 bases and J by 5 bases, with 14 bases between the two germline ends. The CDR3 bases are TGTGCCAGCAGCTTGGGCGAGGCGGGGAGGACCGGGGAGCTGTTTTTT. Its protein is CASSLGEAGRTGELFF.